The text below deals with one TCR beta chain. The data stem from a study of cytomegalovirus exposure and HLA in healthy donors. PCR employed 60 Vbeta and 13 Jbeta primers. The assay was immunoSEQ multiplex PCR, and TCRdb's table has in-frame clones only and misses some. The table records 80,000 or so clones, around 80% of them present only once. V lost 2 bases and J 1 base, leaving 14 bases between the germline ends. Germline loops: CDR1 SGHVS, CDR2 FNYEAQ. The CDR3 is made up of 16 amino acids. The clonotype comes from a male donor in good health and CMV-seropositive. This sequence joins TRBV7-6 and TRBJ2-5, with D possibly matching TRBD1 (6 bases). Sequencing was performed on PBMCs. CDR3 DNA: TGTGCCAGCAGCTTAAGGGGGATGGCTCGCCAAGAGACCCAGTACTTC. This codes for CASSLRGMARQETQYF.